This T cell receptor beta chain was recorded in a study of long-term antiretroviral therapy in people with HIV. Study results and caveats: Clones that expanded before ART (that is, prior to treatment) dominated the repertoire at all time points. On ART adherence, viral resistance or therapy changes, no data were available. Post-ART diversity increased but stayed below transplant donor controls.

About this clone itself: The antigen is undetermined.

Per donor, at least one pre-ART and at least two post-ART PBMC samples were obtained. They ran version v3.0 of the immunoSEQ assay at survey level. Generated by immunoSEQ multiplex PCR, the TCRdb table keeps only in-frame clones and is missing some. The table shows approximately 14,000 clones, with roughly 80% occurring only once. V shed 0 bases and J shed 4 bases, with 7 bases lying between them. Germline V gives CDR1 LNHNV, CDR2 YYDKDF (reference sequence). CDR3 length equals 14 residues. The rearrangement joins TRBV15 to TRBJ1-5; D not certain. Source: unsorted PBMCs, taken just before starting antiretroviral therapy. This sequence originates from a man between 40 and 49 years old with HIV. CDR3 amino acids: CATSRDEGNQPQHF. The CDR3 DNA sequence: TGTGCCACCAGCAGAGATGAAGGTAATCAGCCCCAGCATTTT. Full variable domain (outside the CDR3, taken from reference TRBV15 and TRBJ1-5): DAMVIQNPRYQVTQFGKPVTLSCSQTLNHNVMYWYQQKSSQAPKLLFHYYDKDFNNEADTPDNFQSRRPNTSFCFLDIRSPGLGDTAMYLCATSRDEGNQPQHFGDGTRLSIL.